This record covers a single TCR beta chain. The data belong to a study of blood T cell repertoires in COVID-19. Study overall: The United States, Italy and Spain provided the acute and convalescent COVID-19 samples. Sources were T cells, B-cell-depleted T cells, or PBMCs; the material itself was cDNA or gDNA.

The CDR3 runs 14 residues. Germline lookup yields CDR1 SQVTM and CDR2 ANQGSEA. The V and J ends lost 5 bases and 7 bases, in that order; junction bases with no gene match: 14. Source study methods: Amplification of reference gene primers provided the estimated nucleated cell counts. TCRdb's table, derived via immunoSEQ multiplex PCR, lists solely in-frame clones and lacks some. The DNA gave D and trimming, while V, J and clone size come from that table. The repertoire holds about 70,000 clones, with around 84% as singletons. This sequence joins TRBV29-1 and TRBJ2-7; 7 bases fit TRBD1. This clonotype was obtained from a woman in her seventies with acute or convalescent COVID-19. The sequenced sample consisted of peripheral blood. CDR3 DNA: TGCAGCGTTAGAGGACAGGATGACTCGCGGGAGCAGTACTTC. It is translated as CSVRGQDDSREQYF.